The entry that follows covers one TCR beta chain sequence. In the original processing: For nucleated cells, counts were estimated from reference gene primer amplification. The protocol was immunoSEQ multiplex PCR, while the TCRdb copy is restricted to in-frame clones and leaves out a portion. Clone size and the V and J calls come from that table; the DNA yielded D and trimming. Found here are more than 250,000 clones, 70% to 90% of them singletons; the top ten hold approximately 5.7%. This sample is drawn from a study of blood T cell repertoires in COVID-19. Participant age was roughly 18 to 95 years, and participants resided in approximately 24 US areas. The study counted Cohort 3 donors as recovered given two negative PCRs, clearance, or symptom resolution. The CDR3 covers 14 residues. V was trimmed by 2 bases and J by 5 bases, leaving 12 bases between them. Germline V gene sequence: CDR1 MDHEN, CDR2 SYDVKM.

This TCR was sampled from a middle-aged woman who had recovered from COVID-19. The V gene is TRBV28, the J gene TRBJ1-1; D may be TRBD1 (5 bases). The source material was PBMCs or T cells enriched from blood (not recorded which). In nucleotides, the CDR3 is TGTGCCAGCAGTTTAAATGGGGGAGGGACTGAAGCTTTCTTT. Protein sequence: CASSLNGGGTEAFF. Supplemented by reference TRBV28 and TRBJ1-1, the full variable domain reads DVKVTQSSRYLVKRTGEKVFLECVQDMDHENMFWYRQDPGLGLRLIYFSYDVKMKEKGDIPEGYSVSREKKERFSLILESASTNQTSMYLCASSLNGGGTEAFFGQGTRLTVV.